Each of the 24 T cell receptor beta chains below was sequenced from the same sample in a study of graft-versus-host responses after intestinal transplantation. The protocol was immunoSEQ multiplex PCR, while the TCRdb copy is restricted to in-frame clones and leaves out a portion. The sample contains over 100,000 clones, just over 90% of which appear only once. Antigens of these TCRs are unknown. The sequencing here drew on unstimulated CD4+ T cells sorted from spleen or lymph node cells, taken before transplant. The receptors originated from a human donor who was the organ donor for an intestinal transplant.

The rearrangement links TRBV6-1 to TRBJ1-2; D not certain. Germline V gives CDR1 MNHNS, CDR2 SASEGT. V lost 3 bases, J lost 4 bases, and 15 bases lay in between. This CDR3 contains 15 residues. In nucleotides, the CDR3 is TGTGCCAGCAGTGAGTTTTGGGCTCCGCTCTATGGCTACACCTTC. It encodes CASSEFWAPLYGYTF.

The V gene is TRBV5-6, the J gene TRBJ2-5; weak D call: TRBD2 (5 bases). Germline lookup yields CDR1 SGHDT and CDR2 YYEEEE. The V end was cut by 0 bases, the J end by 4 bases, with 7 bases between. The CDR3 is 13 residues long. CDR3 amino acids: CASSLGAGETQYF. The CDR3 DNA reads TGTGCCAGCAGCTTGGGGGCGGGAGAGACCCAGTACTTC.

The chain combines TRBV27 with TRBJ2-2; D is ambiguous. The CDR3 is 17 amino acids. Per germline, CDR1 MNHEY and CDR2 SMNVEV (reference sequence). V gave up 6 bases and J gave up 0 bases, with 17 bases separating them. CDR3 nucleotide sequence: TGTGCCAGCAGGTCTCGGGCAGCGACCCCGAACACCGGGGAGCTGTTTTTT. Translated: CASRSRAATPNTGELFF.

The chain uses TRBV18 and TRBJ2-7, with 14 bases lining up with TRBD2. Losses at the gene ends were 1 base for V and 6 bases for J; bases not matched to a gene: 5. The CDR3 runs to 16 residues. Germline loops: CDR1 KGHSH, CDR2 LQKENI. The CDR3 sequence is CASSPLGLAGVVEQYF. The CDR3 DNA reads TGTGCCAGCTCACCACTGGGACTAGCGGGAGTAGTCGAGCAGTACTTC.

The chain combines TRBV13 with TRBJ2-3, with D possibly being TRBD2 (6 bases). The CDR3 has 14 residues. Germline V gene sequence: CDR1 PRHDT, CDR2 FYEKMQ (reference sequence). V was trimmed by 5 bases and J by 3 bases, leaving 12 bases between them. The CDR3 bases are TGTGCCAGCAGCCAAAAGGCGGGAACAGATACGCAGTATTTT. This gives the protein CASSQKAGTDTQYF.

The rearrangement joins TRBV28 to TRBJ2-7; 11 bases agree with TRBD2. Trimming removed 6 bases from V and 2 bases from J; junction bases left unmatched: 9. Germline CDR1 reads MDHEN; CDR2 reads SYDVKM. The CDR3 contains 16 residues. This CDR3 reads CASSTKRLAGTYEQYF. For the CDR3, the DNA is TGTGCCAGCAGCACTAAAAGACTAGCGGGGACCTACGAGCAGTACTTC. Based on the CDR3 plus reference TRBV28 and TRBJ2-7, the full variable domain is DVKVTQSSRYLVKRTGEKVFLECVQDMDHENMFWYRQDPGLGLRLIYFSYDVKMKEKGDIPEGYSVSREKKERFSLILESASTNQTSMYLCASSTKRLAGTYEQYFGPGTRLTVT.

The chain uses TRBV25-1 and TRBJ2-2, with TRBD1 matching over 8 bases. The V segment lost 3 bases and the J segment 6 bases; nucleotides outside the gene matches: 6. CDR3 length: 15 residues. The germline V gene encodes CDR1 MGHDK and CDR2 SYGVNS. The CDR3 loop is CASSEAGGSPGELFF. The CDR3 nucleotides are TGTGCCAGCAGTGAGGCAGGGGGCAGTCCCGGGGAGCTGTTTTTT.

This clone was recorded only once. The V gene is TRBV5-6, the J gene TRBJ2-6; either TRBD1 or TRBD2 may supply D (5 bases each). Germline V gene lookup returns CDR1 SGHDT and CDR2 YYEEEE. Trimming pared 6 bases from V and 4 bases from J, leaving 17 bases between. The CDR3 extends over 16 amino acids. The chain's CDR3 is CASTHQTGPGANVLTF. CDR3 nucleotide sequence: TGTGCCAGCACTCACCAGACGGGGCCCGGGGCCAACGTCCTGACTTTC.

This clone appeared a single time. The rearrangement links TRBV9 to TRBJ2-7, with 10 bases that match TRBD1. The V segment lost 2 bases and the J segment 5 bases; nucleotides outside the gene matches: 4. Germline CDR1 is SGDLS and CDR2 is YYNGEE. The CDR3 length is 14 residues. The CDR3 loop reads CASSVDRGRNEQYF. In DNA form, the CDR3 reads TGTGCCAGCAGCGTGGACAGGGGGAGAAACGAGCAGTACTTC.

The chain links TRBV6-1 to TRBJ2-7, with 10 positions matching TRBD1. V lost 6 bases, J lost 3 bases, and 5 bases stayed unmatched. CDR3 length equals 14 residues. Germline CDR1 and CDR2: MNHNS and SASEGT. The CDR3 is CASRGQGEFYEQYF. In DNA form, the CDR3 reads TGTGCCAGCAGAGGACAGGGGGAGTTCTACGAGCAGTACTTC.

The chain has TRBV5-6 and TRBJ1-2, with D unresolved. The length of the CDR3 is 13 residues. Germline CDR1 is SGHDT and CDR2 is YYEEEE. V was pared by 4 bases and J by 10 bases, with 17 bases between. The CDR3 reads CASSAGSYSFYTF. The CDR3 nucleotides read TGTGCCAGCAGCGCCGGGAGCTACTCATTCTACACCTTC.

The J gene is TRBJ2-2, the V gene TRBV11-3, with 12 positions matching TRBD1. CDR1 and CDR2 (germline): SGHNT, YENEEA. The ends lost 4 bases at V and 6 bases at J; junction bases unmatched: 6. The CDR3 has 16 amino acids. CDR3 region: CASSSGTGGAAGELFF. The CDR3 bases are TGTGCCAGCAGCTCCGGGACAGGGGGCGCAGCCGGGGAGCTGTTTTTT. The whole variable domain, filled in from reference TRBV11-3 and TRBJ2-2, reads EAGVVQSPRYKIIEKKQPVAFWCNPISGHNTLYWYLQNLGQGPELLIRYENEEAVDDSQLPKDRFSAERLKGVDSTLKIQPAELGDSAVYLCASSSGTGGAAGELFFGEGSRLTVL.

The rearrangement joins TRBV7-9 to TRBJ2-7; 9 bases are a match to TRBD1. The germline V gene has CDR1 SEHNR and CDR2 FQNEAQ (reference sequence). The CDR3 contains 14 residues. Trimming cost V 5 bases and J 5 bases; bases outside gene matches: 7. As DNA, the CDR3 is TGTGCCAGCAGCCCCTCCGGGACAGGGAACGAGCAGTACTTC. It specifies CASSPSGTGNEQYF.

This clone was observed a few times. The chain joins TRBV14 to TRBJ2-1, with D maybe TRBD2 (6 bases). Germline CDR1 SGHDN, CDR2 FVKESK. CDR3 length: 15 residues. The V gene lost 3 bases and the J gene lost 3 bases, with 12 bases spanning the gap. Here the CDR3 DNA reads TGTGCCAGCAGCCACCGGAGGGCCGGCTACAATGAGCAGTTCTTC. This encodes CASSHRRAGYNEQFF.

The chain joins TRBV2 to TRBJ2-2, with 13 positions matching TRBD2. Unmatched junction bases numbered 0, after V lost 4 bases and J lost 1 base. Germline V lookup: CDR1 SNHLY, CDR2 FYNNEI. The CDR3 sequence is 16 residues long. CDR3 nucleotides: TGTGCCAGCAGTGGGACTAGCGGGAGGAACACCGGGGAGCTGTTTTTT. Translation gives CASSGTSGRNTGELFF.

The V gene is TRBV6-5, the J gene TRBJ2-3, with TRBD1 identical over 12 bases. This CDR3 comprises 16 residues. The trim removed 0 bases at V and 7 bases at J, leaving 5 bases unmatched. Germline CDR1 and CDR2: MNHEY and SVGAGI. The CDR3 reads CASSYSPGQGANTQYF. CDR3 coding DNA: TGTGCCAGCAGTTACTCGCCGGGACAGGGGGCAAATACGCAGTATTTT.

The count of this clone is one. The rearrangement links TRBV7-6 to TRBJ2-7; D gene uncertain. CDR1 SGHVS and CDR2 FNYEAQ come from the germline V gene. The CDR3 has 13 amino acids. V gave up 4 bases and J gave up 4 bases, with 11 bases separating them. CDR3 DNA: TGTGCCAGCAGCTCCGGGCCCGTTTACGAGCAGTACTTC. Translating it yields CASSSGPVYEQYF.

The chain uses TRBV12-5 and TRBJ2-1, with D maybe TRBD2 (6 bases). V was pared by 2 bases and J by 5 bases, with 10 bases between. Germline lookup yields CDR1 LGHNT and CDR2 FRNRAP. The CDR3 covers 14 residues. The chain's CDR3 is CASGLSTGDNEQFF. CDR3 DNA: TGTGCTAGTGGTTTGAGCACGGGGGACAATGAGCAGTTCTTC.

The chain couples TRBV29-1 to TRBJ2-5, with TRBD1 matching 8 bases. CDR1 and CDR2 from the germline V gene are SQVTM and ANQGSEA. The CDR3 totals 14 residues. V dropped 4 bases and J dropped 1; count of bases not matched to a gene: 5. CDR3 in DNA: TGCAGCGTTGGGTGGCAGGGGGCCCAAGAGACCCAGTACTTC. Its protein product is CSVGWQGAQETQYF.

The J gene is TRBJ2-2, the V gene TRBV6-1; a possible D gene is TRBD1 (6 bases). The CDR3 is made up of 14 amino acids. Trimming stripped 6 bases from V and 6 bases from J, with 14 bases between. Germline lookup yields CDR1 MNHNS and CDR2 SASEGT. DNA of the CDR3: TGTGCCAGCAGAGTATACAGGGAGCCCGGGGAGCTGTTTTTT. Encoded protein: CASRVYREPGELFF.

V is TRBV16 and J is TRBJ2-1; D unresolved. Trimming pared 0 bases from V and 9 bases from J, leaving 3 bases between. Germline V gene sequence: CDR1 KGHSY, CDR2 FQNENV. This CDR3 region has 11 residues. The DNA for the CDR3 is TGTGCCAGCAGCCAATCGGGTGAGCAGTTCTTC. Its protein product is CASSQSGEQFF.

The chain links TRBV9 to TRBJ1-2, with TRBD1 as a possible D gene (6 bases). The CDR3 is made up of 14 amino acids. With 4 bases removed from V and 8 bases from J, the gap between germline ends came to 18 bases. The germline V gene encodes CDR1 SGDLS and CDR2 YYNGEE. CDR3 residues: CASSPPGGGRGYTF. Here the CDR3 DNA reads TGTGCCAGCAGCCCCCCGGGAGGGGGTCGGGGCTACACCTTC. The full variable domain, in which reference TRBV9 and TRBJ1-2 provide the parts outside the CDR3, is DSGVTQTPKHLITATGQRVTLRCSPRSGDLSVYWYQQSLDQGLQFLIQYYNGEERAKGNILERFSAQQFPDLHSELNLSSLELGDSALYFCASSPPGGGRGYTFGSGTRLTVV.

In this sample, this clone turned up once. The gene calls are TRBV20-1 and TRBJ2-7; no definite D call. Trimming removed 0 bases at V and 7 bases at J, with 7 bases between. Germline values: CDR1 DFQATT, CDR2 SNEGSKA (reference sequence). This CDR3 has 11 residues. This CDR3 is CSARDDSEQYF. CDR3 nucleotides: TGCAGTGCTAGAGATGATTCTGAGCAGTACTTC.

V gene TRBV19 combines with J gene TRBJ1-1; tentatively, D is TRBD1 (6 bases). This CDR3 region has 13 residues. Trimming cost V 4 bases and J 1 base, with 7 bases left between them. Germline assignment: CDR1 LNHDA and CDR2 SQIVND (reference sequence). In DNA form, the CDR3 reads TGTGCCAGTAGTAGGGGACAGAACACTGAAGCTTTCTTT. This translates into CASSRGQNTEAFF.